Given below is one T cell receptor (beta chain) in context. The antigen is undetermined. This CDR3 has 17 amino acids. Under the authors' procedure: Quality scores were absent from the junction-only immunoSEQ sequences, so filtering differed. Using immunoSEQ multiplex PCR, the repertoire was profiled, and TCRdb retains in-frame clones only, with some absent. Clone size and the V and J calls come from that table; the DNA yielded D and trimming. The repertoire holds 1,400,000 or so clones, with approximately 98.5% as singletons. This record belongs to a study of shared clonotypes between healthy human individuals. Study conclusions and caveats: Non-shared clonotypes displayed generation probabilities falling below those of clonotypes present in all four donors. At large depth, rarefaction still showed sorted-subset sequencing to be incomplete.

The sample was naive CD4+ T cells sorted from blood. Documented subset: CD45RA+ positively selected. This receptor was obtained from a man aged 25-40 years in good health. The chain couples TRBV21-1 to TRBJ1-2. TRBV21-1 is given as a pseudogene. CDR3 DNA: TGTGCCAGCAGCAAAAAGGTATGGCGGCCCGCTTCCTATGGCTACACCTTC. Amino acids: CASSKKVWRPASYGYTF.